Each of the 14 T cell receptor beta chains below was sequenced from the same sample in a study of blood T cell repertoires in COVID-19. This table comes from immunoSEQ multiplex PCR, and its TCRdb copy is limited to in-frame clones, with some not included. Found here are 200,000 to 250,000 clones, 88% of them singletons; the top ten hold roughly 15%. Specimen: PBMCs or T cells enriched from blood (not recorded which). The source of these receptors is a woman aged 50 to 60 with acute COVID-19.

The chain combines TRBV7-3 with TRBJ2-2; TRBD2 might be the D (5 bases). The CDR3 consists of 15 residues. CDR1 and CDR2 (germline): SGHTA, FQGTGA. V was trimmed by 8 bases and J by 1 base, leaving 14 bases between them. The CDR3 region is CASSPDGLNTGELFF. CDR3 nucleotide sequence: TGTGCCAGCTCCCCCGACGGACTGAACACCGGGGAGCTGTTTTTT.

This chain uses TRBV27 with TRBJ1-1, with 8 positions matching TRBD1. After removal of 8 bases from V and 6 bases from J, the junction contained 11 bases not matched to a gene. The CDR3 consists of 14 residues. CDR1 and CDR2 (germline): MNHEY, SMNVEV (reference sequence). Written as DNA, the CDR3 is TGTGCCAGCTCTTTCCGGACAGGGAAACCTGAAGCTTTCTTT. It translates to CASSFRTGKPEAFF.

The rearrangement uses TRBV28 and TRBJ1-5; possible D gene TRBD1, 5 bases. Germline CDR1 reads MDHEN; CDR2 reads SYDVKM. CDR3 length: 12 residues. V was pared by 8 bases and J by 2 bases, with 7 bases between. CDR3 loop: CASLQGNQPQHF. The CDR3 region has the DNA TGTGCCAGCTTACAGGGCAATCAGCCCCAGCATTTT.

J is TRBJ2-7 and V is TRBV5-1; TRBD2 agrees at 11 bases. J was trimmed by 3 bases and V by 4 bases; bases with no gene match: 6. The CDR3 has 15 residues. Germline loops: CDR1 SGHRS, CDR2 YFSETQ. The CDR3 sequence: CASSTGGLAGYEQYF. CDR3 DNA: TGCGCCAGCAGCACGGGAGGACTAGCGGGCTACGAGCAGTACTTC.

The chain uses TRBV5-8 and TRBJ2-1; 13 bases match TRBD2. Germline V lookup: CDR1 SGHTS, CDR2 YDEGEE. V lost 4 bases, J lost 4 bases, and 5 bases stayed unmatched. This CDR3 spans 16 amino acids. In DNA form, the CDR3 reads TGTGCCAGCAGCCCCCGGACTAGCGGGGGTTACAATGAGCAGTTCTTC. This gives the protein CASSPRTSGGYNEQFF.

V and J are TRBV19 and TRBJ1-5, with 8 bases that match TRBD1. Per the germline V gene, CDR1 is LNHDA and CDR2 is SQIVND (reference sequence). The CDR3 consists of 15 residues. Trimming at V came to 10 bases and at J to 9 bases, leaving 17 bases not matched to a gene. The CDR3 loop reads CATKWTGNLASPQHF. The CDR3 DNA sequence: TGTGCCACCAAGTGGACAGGGAATCTCGCCTCGCCCCAGCATTTT.

This chain connects TRBV15 to TRBJ2-2, with a weak D call TRBD2 (5 bases). Per germline, CDR1 LNHNV and CDR2 YYDKDF (reference sequence). The V and J ends lost 3 bases and 6 bases respectively, with 20 bases between them. The CDR3 length is 17 residues. In DNA, the CDR3 is TGTGCCACCAGCAGGGACTTCCGGGCCCCCAGGCCCGGGGAGCTGTTTTTT. Its translation is CATSRDFRAPRPGELFF.

V and J are TRBV7-8 and TRBJ2-7; 8 nucleotides agree with TRBD2. Trimming took 2 bases from V and 2 from J; bases not matched to a gene: 8. Germline V CDR1 and CDR2: SGHVS, FQNEAQ. There are 16 residues in the CDR3. CDR3 nucleotides: TGTGCCAGCAGCTTAATGAGGCTAGCGGGCGCCTACGAGCAGTACTTC. Residues: CASSLMRLAGAYEQYF.

This clone was observed a handful of times. The V and J genes are TRBV28 and TRBJ1-3; D possibly corresponds to TRBD1 (5 bases). The CDR3 sequence is 13 residues long. Germline values: CDR1 MDHEN, CDR2 SYDVKM. The V end was cut by 5 bases, the J end by 8 bases, with 13 bases between. In DNA form, the CDR3 reads TGTGCCAGCAGTAACTCAGGGATGTACACCATATATTTT. This encodes CASSNSGMYTIYF.

The rearrangement joins TRBV18 to TRBJ1-1; no firm D call. The germline gives CDR1 KGHSH, CDR2 LQKENI. The CDR3 loop spans 15 amino acids. V was shortened by 3 bases and J by 0 bases, with 11 bases between the two germline ends. This chain's CDR3 is CASSPAAAMNTEAFF. The CDR3 bases are TGTGCCAGCTCACCGGCGGCCGCCATGAACACTGAAGCTTTCTTT.

V gene TRBV4-3 combines with J gene TRBJ2-7; 14 nucleotides agree with TRBD2. Germline values: CDR1 LGHNA, CDR2 YSLEER. V was pared by 0 bases and J by 5 bases, with 6 bases of the junction left unmatched. This CDR3 contains 17 residues. The CDR3 DNA reads TGCGCCAGCAGCCAAGATGGGACTAGCGGGAGCAGGAACGAGCAGTACTTC. The encoded protein is CASSQDGTSGSRNEQYF.

This chain uses TRBV7-6 with TRBJ1-5; 9 bases are shared with TRBD1. Per germline, CDR1 SGHVS and CDR2 FNYEAQ. V lost 5 bases to trimming and J lost 7 bases; unmatched junction nucleotides: 9. This CDR3 is 15 amino acids long. CDR3 coding DNA: TGTGCCAGCAGCCGAAGGACAGGGGTAGGCCAGCCCCAGCATTTT. Residues: CASSRRTGVGQPQHF.

In this sample, this clone turned up a few times. This rearrangement joins TRBV25-1 to TRBJ2-1; 12 positions match TRBD2. The junction had 7 bases not matched to a gene; V was cut back by 7 bases and J by 6 bases. In germline, CDR1 is MGHDK, CDR2 SYGVNS. This CDR3 spans 15 amino acids. The CDR3 reads CASTGTTSGSNEQFF. The CDR3 nucleotides read TGTGCCAGCACGGGCACGACTAGCGGGAGCAATGAGCAGTTCTTC. Together with reference TRBV25-1 and TRBJ2-1, the CDR3 gives the full variable domain: EADIYQTPRYLVIGTGKKITLECSQTMGHDKMYWYQQDPGMELHLIHYSYGVNSTEKGDLSSESTVSRIRTEHFPLTLESARPSHTSQYLCASTGTTSGSNEQFFGPGTRLTVL.

The genes are TRBV19 and TRBJ1-5, with TRBD1 matching 9 bases. Per the germline V gene, CDR1 is LNHDA and CDR2 is SQIVND (reference sequence). The CDR3 has 15 residues. With V trimmed by 8 bases and J by 7 bases, 12 bases remained unmatched. The CDR3 DNA sequence: TGTGCCAGTTCCACAGGGGGCGATCCCCAACAGCCCCAGCATTTT. The encoded protein is CASSTGGDPQQPQHF. The full variable domain, in which reference TRBV19 and TRBJ1-5 provide the parts outside the CDR3, is DGGITQSPKYLFRKEGQNVTLSCEQNLNHDAMYWYRQDPGQGLRLIYYSQIVNDFQKGDIAEGYSVSREKKESFPLTVTSAQKNPTAFYLCASSTGGDPQQPQHFGDGTRLSIL.